These 3 T cell receptor beta chains originate from one sample sequenced in a study of beta chain features in type 1 diabetes. The entirety of the isolated RNA underwent reverse transcription, so expressed TCRB transcripts were sequenced. Sequencing used immunoSEQ multiplex PCR; TCRdb keeps in-frame clones, though not all of them. This table holds 620,000 or so clones, about 16% found once. Specimen: naive CD4+ T cells from blood. Every receptor here comes from a man aged 18 to 29 in good health.

The V call is TRBV11-2, the J call TRBJ2-1; possibly TRBD2 for D (7 bases). V lost 0 bases and J lost 5, with 11 bases in between. There are 15 residues in the CDR3. Per the germline V gene, CDR1 is SGHAT and CDR2 is FQNNGV. CDR3 sequence reads: CASSLDGGPHNEQFF. CDR3 bases: TGTGCCAGCAGCTTAGACGGGGGGCCCCACAATGAGCAGTTCTTC. The full variable domain, with the rest looked up from reference TRBV11-2 and TRBJ2-1, is EAGVAQSPRYKIIEKRQSVAFWCNPISGHATLYWYQQILGQGPKLLIQFQNNGVVDDSQLPKDRFSAERLKGVDSTLKIQPAKLEDSAVYLCASSLDGGPHNEQFFGPGTRLTVL.

This chain connects TRBV2 to TRBJ1-2; no definite D call. Per germline, CDR1 SNHLY and CDR2 FYNNEI. The CDR3 runs to 15 residues. The V and J ends lost 4 bases and 0 bases respectively, with 12 bases between them. CDR3 in DNA: TGTGCCAGCAGTGTAGCCACAGTAGCTAACTATGGCTACACCTTC. Encoded protein: CASSVATVANYGYTF.

The V gene is TRBV7-2, the J gene TRBJ2-7; possible D gene TRBD2, 7 bases. CDR1 and CDR2 from the germline V gene are SGHTA and FQGNSA. This CDR3 has 14 residues. V was clipped by 5 bases and J by 3 bases, with 14 bases between them. Here the CDR3 reads CASSGQRGLYEQYF. Written as DNA, the CDR3 is TGTGCCAGCAGCGGACAGCGGGGACTCTACGAGCAGTACTTC.